These 19 T cell receptor beta chains were sequenced from one sample in a study of T cell repertoires in cytomegalovirus infection. TCRdb re-derived calls from the reads in MiXCR, one entry per CDR3 protein. The profile covers approximately 700,000 distinct CDR3 sequences, with roughly 35% appearing a single time and around 2.8% taken by the ten largest. Source material: PBMCs. These receptors were obtained from a human donor in good health (CMV status not recorded). Some clones in this sample may be carry-over from other donors' samples.

This clonotype came up many times. The chain employs TRBV20-1 and TRBJ2-1, with 7 positions matching TRBD2. CDR1 is DFQATT and CDR2 is SNEGSKA in the germline V gene (reference sequence). Trimming cost V 0 bases and J 6 bases; bases outside gene matches: 8. The CDR3 consists of 15 residues. The chain's CDR3 is CSARDAQRGFNEQFF. The DNA for the CDR3 is TGCAGTGCTAGAGATGCCCAGCGGGGATTCAATGAGCAGTTCTTC.

The chain employs TRBV28 and TRBJ1-1; D unresolved. The CDR3 is 15 amino acids. Trimming shortened V by 8 bases and J by 1 base, and 17 bases separated the two germline ends. Per the germline V gene, CDR1 is MDHEN and CDR2 is SYDVKM. The CDR3 is CASSGRAEANTEAFF. As DNA, the CDR3 is TGTGCCAGCTCCGGGAGGGCCGAAGCGAACACTGAAGCTTTCTTT.

The J gene is TRBJ1-1, the V gene TRBV6-5, with 9 bases matching TRBD1. J gave up 11 bases and V 6 bases, and 13 bases lay outside the gene matches. The CDR3 runs 14 residues. Germline V gene sequence: CDR1 MNHEY, CDR2 SVGAGI. This chain's CDR3 is CASRAARQGERAFF. CDR3 sequence (DNA): TGTGCCAGCAGGGCCGCCCGACAGGGGGAGAGGGCTTTCTTT.

This clonotype has a handful of counts. This chain links TRBV12-3 or TRBV12-4 with TRBJ2-3; the D gene is possibly TRBD2 (6 bases). Trimming removed 7 bases at V and 0 bases at J, with 17 bases between. This CDR3 has 16 amino acids. The CDR3 sequence: CASIPGTDPSTDTQYF. CDR3 bases: TGTGCCAGCATTCCCGGGACTGACCCTAGCACAGATACGCAGTATTTT.

This sequence joins TRBV19 and TRBJ2-1, with TRBD2 matching over 14 bases. Trimming removed 7 bases from V and 8 bases from J; junction bases left unmatched: 16. The CDR3 contains 18 residues. Germline CDR1 reads LNHDA; CDR2 reads SQIVND (reference sequence). The CDR3 DNA follows: TGTGCCAGTACCAATCCGGGACTAGCGGGAGCGGGGGGCGATGAGCAGTTCTTC. It yields the protein CASTNPGLAGAGGDEQFF.

This sequence joins TRBV12-3 or TRBV12-4 and TRBJ2-2; 9 positions agree with TRBD1. The CDR3 runs 15 residues. V trimming: 7 bases; J trimming: 6 bases; junction bases outside the gene matches: 9. The CDR3 sequence: CASTLGQGVAGELFF. For the CDR3, the DNA is TGTGCCAGCACCCTGGGACAGGGCGTAGCCGGGGAGCTGTTTTTT.

The chain couples TRBV6-2 or TRBV6-3 to TRBJ1-2, with no clear D. The CDR3 contains 11 residues. CDR1 is MNHEY, CDR2 SVGEGT, per germline. Trimming removed 6 bases from V and 7 bases from J, with 9 bases in between. CDR3: CASRSERGYTF. DNA of the CDR3: TGTGCCAGCAGGTCCGAGCGTGGCTACACCTTC.

V is TRBV19 and J is TRBJ2-2, with D unresolved. From germline, CDR1 is LNHDA and CDR2 SQIVND (reference sequence). The germline V and J ends were trimmed by 5 bases and 3 bases, with 10 bases remaining between them. The CDR3 totals 14 residues. The CDR3 is CASSGRVDTGELFF. CDR3 bases: TGTGCCAGTAGTGGACGGGTGGACACCGGGGAGCTGTTTTTT.

This chain connects TRBV20-1 to TRBJ2-3, with D possibly TRBD2 on 6 matching bases. The CDR3 sequence is 14 residues long. V was pared by 6 bases and J by 2 bases, with 15 bases between. Per the germline V gene, CDR1 is DFQATT and CDR2 is SNEGSKA (reference sequence). In DNA form, the CDR3 reads TGCAGTGCCCGGAGGGGACTGCCCACAGATACGCAGTATTTT. As protein: CSARRGLPTDTQYF.

This clonotype came up many times. The chain is built from TRBV20-1 and TRBJ1-3, with TRBD1 matching 7 bases. Germline V CDR1 and CDR2: DFQATT, SNEGSKA (reference sequence). This CDR3 has 14 amino acids. V shed 4 bases, J shed 4 bases, and the junction held 7 bases outside the gene matches. This chain's CDR3 is CSANHRGSGNTIYF. CDR3 nucleotides: TGCAGTGCTAATCACAGGGGATCAGGAAACACCATATATTTT.

This sequence joins TRBV28 and TRBJ2-2; D possibly corresponds to TRBD2 (5 bases). Trimming pared 3 bases from V and 3 bases from J, leaving 17 bases between. Germline assignment: CDR1 MDHEN and CDR2 SYDVKM. CDR3 length: 17 residues. The CDR3, as DNA: TGTGCCAGCAGTTTTCTAGAGGGTTTTGAGGACACCGGGGAGCTGTTTTTT. Protein sequence: CASSFLEGFEDTGELFF. Drawing the rest from reference TRBV28 and TRBJ2-2, the complete variable domain is DVKVTQSSRYLVKRTGEKVFLECVQDMDHENMFWYRQDPGLGLRLIYFSYDVKMKEKGDIPEGYSVSREKKERFSLILESASTNQTSMYLCASSFLEGFEDTGELFFGEGSRLTVL.

There are many counts of this clonotype. The chain couples TRBV7-8 to TRBJ1-5; a weak D match, TRBD1 (5 bases). Trimming removed 6 bases at V and 0 bases at J, with 15 bases between. Looked up from germline, CDR1 is SGHVS and CDR2 is FQNEAQ. This CDR3 contains 16 residues. CDR3 in DNA: TGTGCCAGCAGTCTTGACAGCGTCTATAGCAATCAGCCCCAGCATTTT. It encodes CASSLDSVYSNQPQHF.

V is TRBV6-2 or TRBV6-3 and J is TRBJ1-5, with 9 nucleotides matching TRBD1. There are 14 residues in the CDR3. With V trimmed by 5 bases and J by 9 bases, 8 bases remained unmatched. Germline V CDR1 and CDR2: MNHEY, SVGEGT. This chain's CDR3 is CASSRDRVKPPQHF. The CDR3 DNA reads as TGTGCCAGCAGTCGGGACAGGGTAAAGCCGCCCCAGCATTTT.

The sample holds a few counts of this clonotype. V and J are TRBV19 and TRBJ1-5, with D tentatively TRBD1 (5 bases). V lost 5 bases, J lost 4 bases, and 15 bases lay in between. The CDR3 is 15 amino acids. In germline, CDR1 is LNHDA, CDR2 SQIVND (reference sequence). The chain's CDR3 is CASSLADSENQPQHF. CDR3 DNA sequence: TGTGCCAGTAGTTTAGCCGACAGCGAGAATCAGCCCCAGCATTTT.

The chain combines TRBV4-1 with TRBJ2-1, with unresolved D. V was cut by 1 base and J by 7 bases, with 5 bases left in between. This CDR3 is 12 amino acids long. The germline CDR1 and CDR2 sequences are MGHRA and YSYEKL. As DNA, the CDR3 is TGCGCCAGCAGCCAAGCCTCTAATGAGCAGTTCTTC. Encoded protein: CASSQASNEQFF.

This clonotype turned up a few times. V and J are TRBV7-8 and TRBJ1-4, with a tentative D call TRBD1 (5 bases). Trimming removed 5 bases from V and 4 bases from J, with 14 bases in between. The CDR3 consists of 15 residues. Germline assignment: CDR1 SGHVS and CDR2 FQNEAQ. CDR3 nucleotide sequence: TGTGCCAGCAGCCCAGGGTCAAGTTTTAATGAAAAACTGTTTTTT. Encoded protein: CASSPGSSFNEKLFF.

This clonotype occurred a few times. This sequence joins TRBV28 and TRBJ1-1; TRBD1 aligns across 7 bases. J lost 4 bases, V lost 5 bases, and 10 bases had no gene match. From germline, CDR1 is MDHEN and CDR2 SYDVKM. The CDR3 is 15 amino acids. CDR3 loop: CASSPTRQGRTEAFF. The CDR3 DNA is TGTGCCAGCAGTCCTACCCGACAGGGTCGCACTGAAGCTTTCTTT.

This clonotype has ten or more counts. The gene calls are TRBV7-9 and TRBJ1-3; 8 nucleotides match TRBD1. The ends lost 4 bases at V and 0 bases at J; junction bases unmatched: 8. From germline, CDR1 is SEHNR and CDR2 FQNEAQ (reference sequence). The CDR3 has 17 residues. The CDR3 protein is CASSSHGTGISGNTIYF. The CDR3 nucleotides are TGTGCCAGCAGCTCTCACGGGACAGGAATCTCTGGAAACACCATATATTTT.

The V gene is TRBV7-2, the J gene TRBJ1-2; the match to TRBD1 covers 9 bases. V shed 2 bases, J shed 3 bases, and the junction held 4 bases outside the gene matches. CDR1 and CDR2 from the germline V gene are SGHTA and FQGNSA. This CDR3 is built from 15 residues. In nucleotides, the CDR3 is TGTGCCAGCAGCTTATGGGACAGGGCCTACTATGGCTACACCTTC. The encoded protein is CASSLWDRAYYGYTF.